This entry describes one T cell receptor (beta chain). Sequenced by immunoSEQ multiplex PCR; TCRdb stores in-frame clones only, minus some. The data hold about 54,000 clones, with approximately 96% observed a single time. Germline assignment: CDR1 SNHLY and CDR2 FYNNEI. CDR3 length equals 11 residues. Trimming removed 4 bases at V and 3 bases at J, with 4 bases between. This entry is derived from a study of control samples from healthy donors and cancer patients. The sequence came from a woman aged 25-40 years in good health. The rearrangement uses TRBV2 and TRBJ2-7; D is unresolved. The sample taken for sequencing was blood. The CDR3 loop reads CASSGFYEQYF. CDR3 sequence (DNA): TGTGCCAGCAGTGGGTTCTACGAGCAGTACTTC.